Here is one TCR beta chain with its context. What it binds is unknown. The data were taken from a study of cytomegalovirus exposure and HLA in healthy donors. Regarding the study as a whole: Researchers reported in a later analysis that common viral pathogens appeared linked to several top clusters.

The trim removed 7 bases at V and 2 bases at J, leaving 6 bases unmatched. This CDR3 comprises 16 residues. Germline assignment: CDR1 MGHRA and CDR2 YSYEKL. The PCR was carried out with 60 Vbeta primers and 13 Jbeta primers. Sequencing used immunoSEQ multiplex PCR; TCRdb keeps in-frame clones, though not all of them. The data hold 90,000 or so clones, with over 75% observed a single time. Sequencing used PBMCs. The clonotype was recovered from a man between 50 and 59 years old in good health and CMV-seronegative. This chain joins TRBV4-1 and TRBJ2-2; 11 bases align to TRBD2. Written as DNA, the CDR3 is TGCGCCAGCACCCTTAGCGGGAGGGCCAACACCGGGGAGCTGTTTTTT. It yields the protein CASTLSGRANTGELFF.